These T cell receptor beta chains were read from a single sample in a study of T cell responses to AZD1222 COVID-19 vaccine. Generated by immunoSEQ multiplex PCR, the TCRdb table keeps only in-frame clones and is missing some. The sample consists of 110,000 or so clones, about 93% of them appearing once. The sample consisted of peripheral blood, taken 28 days after the second dose of the MenACWY control vaccine. The receptor set was obtained from an adult who received the MenACWY meningococcal vaccine as a control. Each CDR3 is given without its conserved first and last residue.

j_call v_call cdr3_aa
TRBJ1-2 TRBV6-5 ASSYSSNYGYT
TRBJ2-5 TRBV7-6 ASSLVAGGPRETQY
TRBJ1-2 TRBV5-4 ASSLGGDTYGYGYT
TRBJ2-1 TRBV10-3 AINEGDTYPYNEQF
TRBJ1-5 TRBV28 ASSLPSRAQH
TRBJ1-3 TRBV28 ASSLHATGSGNTIY
TRBJ1-1 TRBV5-5 ASSLTGPFTEAF
TRBJ2-2 TRBV5-8 ASSLRDRATGELF
TRBJ2-1 TRBV11-3 ASSLDGREGDNEQF
TRBJ1-2 TRBV6-5 ASGWGRVGYGYT
TRBJ2-5 TRBV7-8 ASSGSPGQETQY
TRBJ1-2 TRBV18 ASSLGQEVVYT
TRBJ1-5 TRBV7-9 ASSSNKQGIWNQPQH
TRBJ1-4 TRBV28 ASSPVGLLGEKLF
TRBJ2-2 TRBV29-1 SGLAERGTGELF
TRBJ1-4 TRBV28 ASRTDRARNEKLF
TRBJ2-2 TRBV6-2/TRBV6-3 ASSYSYGELF
TRBJ2-7 TRBV6-1 ASSEPGQSYEQY
TRBJ2-7 TRBV2 ASSEGGTGDYEQY
TRBJ2-3 TRBV5-1 ASSLAGGSDTQY
TRBJ2-7 TRBV29-1 SVFGKAYEQY
TRBJ2-4 TRBV6-5 ASRLPGSGNIQY
TRBJ2-3 TRBV21-1 ASSTPGLAVGYEEQY
TRBJ2-5 TRBV7-9 ASSFTRRRERAGETQY
TRBJ2-7 TRBV5-1 ASSFRQGTINEQY
TRBJ2-1 TRBV24-1 ATSDLLRGDNEQF
TRBJ2-7 TRBV7-9 ASSLNRDVDEQY
TRBJ1-1 TRBV27 ASSLRAPNTEAF
TRBJ2-3 TRBV29-1 SHVRSTDTQY
TRBJ1-6 TRBV5-6 ASSSVQISSYNSPLH
TRBJ2-1 TRBV10-3 AISGGGGEQF
TRBJ1-6 TRBV4-1 ASSQTALYNSPLH
TRBJ1-5 TRBV6-1 ASSEVVTNSNQPQH
TRBJ2-5 TRBV7-7 ASSSPGRQETQY
TRBJ2-7 TRBV4-1 ASSHGVEGEQY
TRBJ1-2 TRBV7-2 ASSLAYRGQGYT
TRBJ2-3 TRBV6-6 ASSYRLAIDTQY
TRBJ1-5 TRBV18 ASSPGQGGQPQH
TRBJ1-5 TRBV19 ASSIPGQGDQPQH
TRBJ1-6 TRBV7-2 ASSLMVENSPLH